One sample yielded the 22 T cell receptor beta chains listed below, sequenced in a study of T cell changes during pregnancy in multiple sclerosis. Produced via immunoSEQ multiplex PCR; TCRdb's table is partial and in-frame only. The data hold tens of thousands of clones, with 85% to 90% observed a single time. This sample comprised CD8+ T cells from peripheral blood mononuclear cells, obtained in the second trimester of pregnancy. All receptors come from a female donor with multiple sclerosis, enrolled in a pregnancy study.

The chain links TRBV7-8 to TRBJ2-3; 12 bases agree with TRBD2. Trimming removed 5 bases from V and 3 bases from J; junction bases left unmatched: 3. The V gene's germline CDR1 is SGHVS and CDR2 FQNEAQ. The CDR3 runs to 15 residues. The CDR3: CASSPLAGGTDTQYF. The CDR3 bases are TGTGCCAGCAGCCCCCTAGCGGGAGGGACAGATACGCAGTATTTT.

CDR3 bases: TGCGCCAGCAGTGGGACAGGGAGTGCGGGAGATACGCAGTATTTT. Translating gives CASSGTGSAGDTQYF. The chain couples TRBV10-2 to TRBJ2-3; 8 positions agree with TRBD1. Germline CDR1 reads WSHSY; CDR2 reads SAAADI. J gave up 5 bases and V 4 bases, and 8 bases lay outside the gene matches. The CDR3 totals 15 residues.

This chain connects TRBV13 to TRBJ2-1, with 15 nucleotides matching TRBD2. The V gene's germline CDR1 is PRHDT and CDR2 FYEKMQ (reference sequence). V was pared by 4 bases and J by 0 bases, with 10 bases of the junction left unmatched. This CDR3 region has 20 residues. The CDR3 loop reads CASSSPGLAGGQSSYNEQFF. DNA of the CDR3: TGTGCCAGCAGCTCCCCGGGACTAGCGGGGGGTCAGAGCTCCTACAATGAGCAGTTCTTC.

This clone came up once. V gene TRBV7-3 combines with J gene TRBJ2-6; 7 bases fit TRBD1. The CDR3 has 16 residues. V gave up 4 bases and J gave up 2 bases; unmatched junction bases: 5. Germline V gene data show CDR1 as SGHTA and CDR2 as FQGTGA. The CDR3 region has the DNA TGTGCCAGCAGCTCCCTAGGGGGCGCTGGGGCCAACGTCCTGACTTTC. Its protein is CASSSLGGAGANVLTF.

V usage is TRBV5-6 and J usage is TRBJ2-3; 12 bases align to TRBD2. The CDR3 is made up of 18 amino acids. Germline V gives CDR1 SGHDT, CDR2 YYEEEE. Unmatched junction bases numbered 11, after V lost 0 bases and J lost 6 bases. This chain's CDR3 is CASSLVVTSGGTHDTQYF. CDR3 coding DNA: TGTGCCAGCAGCTTGGTGGTGACTAGCGGGGGTACACACGATACGCAGTATTTT.

This chain joins TRBV5-6 and TRBJ2-3; D is perhaps TRBD1 (6 bases). From germline, CDR1 is SGHDT and CDR2 YYEEEE. The CDR3 covers 14 residues. V was pared by 4 bases and J by 5 bases, with 14 bases between. CDR3 in amino acids: CASSGITGLDTQYF. The CDR3 DNA reads TGTGCCAGCAGCGGCATAACAGGGTTAGATACGCAGTATTTT.

The chain combines TRBV4-1 with TRBJ2-7; maybe TRBD2 (6 bases). Trimming cost V 0 bases and J 5 bases, with 14 bases left between them. The length of the CDR3 is 15 residues. From germline, CDR1 is MGHRA and CDR2 YSYEKL. This CDR3 reads CASSQDGGGGDEQYF. In DNA, the CDR3 is TGCGCCAGCAGCCAAGATGGCGGTGGAGGGGACGAGCAGTACTTC.

The chain recombines TRBV9 with TRBJ2-7; TRBD1 matches at 7 bases. CDR1 and CDR2 from the germline V gene are SGDLS and YYNGEE. After removal of 3 bases from V and 3 bases from J, the junction contained 9 bases not matched to a gene. This CDR3 has 15 residues. In nucleotides, the CDR3 is TGTGCCAGCAGCGGCGGACAGGAAAGTCTCTACGAGCAGTACTTC. Translating it yields CASSGGQESLYEQYF.

This clone has a handful of counts. The chain recombines TRBV2 with TRBJ1-2; D call uncertain. In germline, CDR1 is SNHLY, CDR2 FYNNEI. This CDR3 is built from 13 residues. Trimming pared 8 bases from V and 7 bases from J, leaving 17 bases between. Here the CDR3 DNA reads TGTGCCAGCCTAGGGAGGGTGTGGCGTGGCTACACCTTC. This translates into CASLGRVWRGYTF.

The J gene is TRBJ1-3, the V gene TRBV7-9; perhaps TRBD1 as D (6 bases). This CDR3 is built from 15 residues. Germline CDR1 SEHNR, CDR2 FQNEAQ (reference sequence). V lost 5 bases and J lost 1, with 12 bases in between. CDR3 loop: CASSSLGTSGNTIYF. In DNA form, the CDR3 reads TGTGCCAGCAGCAGCCTGGGGACATCTGGAAACACCATATATTTT. The whole variable domain, remainder taken from reference TRBV7-9 and TRBJ1-3, is DTGVSQNPRHKITKRGQNVTFRCDPISEHNRLYWYRQTLGQGPEFLTYFQNEAQLEKSRLLSDRFSAERPKGSFSTLEIQRTEQGDSAMYLCASSSLGTSGNTIYFGEGSWLTVV.

The chain couples TRBV4-1 to TRBJ2-5; a possible D gene is TRBD1 (6 bases). There are 11 residues in the CDR3. The germline gives CDR1 MGHRA, CDR2 YSYEKL. The germline V and J ends were trimmed by 5 bases and 11 bases, with 12 bases remaining between them. The CDR3 reads CASSAGDRQYF. The CDR3, as DNA: TGCGCCAGCAGCGCCGGCGACAGGCAGTACTTC.

The chain couples TRBV6-5 to TRBJ1-6; D is undetermined. There are 15 residues in the CDR3. V shed 8 bases and J shed 3 bases, with 14 bases lying between them. Germline values: CDR1 MNHEY, CDR2 SVGAGI. The CDR3 sequence: CASRTEVYYNSPLHF. CDR3 nucleotides: TGTGCCAGCCGGACGGAGGTGTACTATAATTCACCCCTCCACTTT.

This chain links TRBV7-9 with TRBJ2-2; TRBD2 might be the D (5 bases). This CDR3 comprises 15 residues. CDR1 is SEHNR, CDR2 FQNEAQ, per germline (reference sequence). The V and J ends lost 5 bases and 6 bases respectively, with 16 bases between them. CDR3 sequence reads: CASSPTRSGAGELFF. The CDR3 DNA reads TGTGCCAGCAGCCCCACCAGAAGCGGCGCCGGGGAGCTGTTTTTT.

The chain couples TRBV7-9 to TRBJ2-1, with unresolved D. Germline CDR1 SEHNR, CDR2 FQNEAQ (reference sequence). V was shortened by 4 bases and J by 4 bases, with 5 bases between the two germline ends. The CDR3 runs to 12 residues. Written as DNA, the CDR3 is TGTGCCAGCAGCTCCTATTACAATGAGCAGTTCTTC. It yields the protein CASSSYYNEQFF. The full variable domain, rest sourced from reference TRBV7-9 and TRBJ2-1, is DTGVSQNPRHKITKRGQNVTFRCDPISEHNRLYWYRQTLGQGPEFLTYFQNEAQLEKSRLLSDRFSAERPKGSFSTLEIQRTEQGDSAMYLCASSSYYNEQFFGPGTRLTVL.

The count of this clone is one. The genes are TRBV27 and TRBJ2-3; the D is unclear. Trimming removed 6 bases at V and 0 bases at J, with 13 bases between. This CDR3 is 15 amino acids long. Germline-derived CDR1 and CDR2 are MNHEY and SMNVEV (reference sequence). The CDR3 DNA follows: TGTGCCAGCAGCCTCGTCGCCTATAGCACAGATACGCAGTATTTT. It translates to CASSLVAYSTDTQYF.

V and J are TRBV4-1 and TRBJ2-5, with D possibly being TRBD2 (5 bases). The germline gives CDR1 MGHRA, CDR2 YSYEKL. The CDR3 loop spans 16 amino acids. Trimming stripped 0 bases from V and 1 base from J, with 12 bases between. The CDR3 spells CASSQDSEGSQETQYF. CDR3 nucleotides: TGCGCCAGCAGCCAAGATTCTGAGGGCTCCCAAGAGACCCAGTACTTC.

V usage is TRBV15 and J usage is TRBJ2-5; TRBD1 aligns across 11 bases. CDR1 is LNHNV and CDR2 is YYDKDF in the germline V gene (reference sequence). CDR3 length: 14 residues. V dropped 4 bases and J dropped 11; count of bases not matched to a gene: 9. DNA of the CDR3: TGTGCCACCAGCAACAGGACAGGGGGCGGTGAGCAGTACTTC. This translates into CATSNRTGGGEQYF.

The chain combines TRBV5-6 with TRBJ2-1; D gene uncertain. The CDR3 totals 14 residues. V lost 5 bases and J lost 5, with 14 bases in between. Looked up from germline, CDR1 is SGHDT and CDR2 is YYEEEE. The CDR3 reads CASRPVGTDNEQFF. In DNA, the CDR3 is TGTGCCAGCAGACCCGTAGGAACAGACAATGAGCAGTTCTTC.

This clone was seen more than once but under ten times. The genes are TRBV19 and TRBJ1-6; D unresolved. This CDR3 comprises 13 residues. CDR1 and CDR2 from the germline V gene are LNHDA and SQIVND (reference sequence). With 3 bases removed from V and 6 bases from J, the gap between germline ends came to 6 bases. This chain's CDR3 is CASSIEANSPLHF. The CDR3 DNA reads TGTGCCAGTAGTATCGAGGCTAATTCACCCCTCCACTTT.

DNA for the CDR3: TGTGCCAGCAGCTTTCGAAAAGGACAGGGAGGCTCCTACGAGCAGTACTTC. Amino acids: CASSFRKGQGGSYEQYF. V and J are TRBV7-9 and TRBJ2-7, with 8 bases lining up with TRBD1. The CDR3 is 17 residues long. From germline, CDR1 is SEHNR and CDR2 FQNEAQ (reference sequence). The V segment lost 3 bases and the J segment 0 bases; nucleotides outside the gene matches: 10.

The chain uses TRBV29-1 and TRBJ2-7; 8 bases are shared with TRBD1. There are 12 residues in the CDR3. Per the germline V gene, CDR1 is SQVTM and CDR2 is ANQGSEA. The V segment lost 5 bases and the J segment 6 bases; nucleotides outside the gene matches: 6. In DNA, the CDR3 is TGCAGCGTTAGGACCGGGACAGGCGAGCAGTACTTC. This translates into CSVRTGTGEQYF.

This clone was detected only once. V and J are TRBV6-5 and TRBJ1-1; 7 nucleotides align to TRBD1. Looked up from germline, CDR1 is MNHEY and CDR2 is SVGAGI. The junction had 2 bases not matched to a gene; V was cut back by 0 bases and J by 1 base. This CDR3 is 15 amino acids long. CDR3 in amino acids: CASSYSDRPNTEAFF. For the CDR3, the DNA is TGTGCCAGCAGTTACTCGGACAGGCCGAACACTGAAGCTTTCTTT.